The clone carrying this TCR beta chain was seen at least ten times. Time point defined: sample taken at primary tumor resection. No cell sorting; template was whole RNA from tumor, lung tissue or PBMC. From the 5' RACE reads, TCRdb called clonotypes with MiXCR, one entry per CDR3 protein. The sample holds 20,000 to 25,000 distinct CDR3 sequences, about 4.5% seen once. This sample is drawn from a study of spatial heterogeneity in lung cancer. Study-level background: More beta-chain than alpha-chain sequences were consistently detected.

This CDR3 is 16 amino acids long. Trimming removed 5 bases from V and 1 base from J, with 15 bases in between. CDR1 and CDR2 (germline): SGHVS, FQNEAQ. Sequenced material: PBMCs, taken at surgery. This chain links TRBV7-8 with TRBJ2-1, with D possibly TRBD2 on 5 matching bases. This clonotype was sampled from a male donor with early-stage non-small cell lung cancer. The CDR3 sequence is CASSTEAGKSYNEQFF. The DNA for the CDR3 is TGTGCCAGCAGCACAGAGGCCGGGAAGTCCTACAATGAGCAGTTCTTC.